This T cell receptor beta chain was captured by sequencing in a study of T-cell memory formation after mild COVID-19. Whole-study context: Largely, TCR clusters stayed within a single donor.

Comments on this clonotype: One end of the junction varies from germline; a read error may be responsible.

The CDR3 length is 13 residues. Germline lookup yields CDR1 SSHAT and CDR2 FNYEAQ (reference sequence). TCRdb recomputed calls from the 5' RACE reads with MiXCR, one row per CDR3 protein. The sample includes almost 550,000 distinct CDR3 sequences, roughly 20% of them seen just once. The clonotype was recovered from an adult woman who had mild COVID-19 (a few samples of this study predate the infection). Cell type and time point are not known. The rearrangement uses TRBV7-7 and TRBJ1-5; possible D gene TRBD1, 6 bases. What was sequenced was PBMCs or a T cell subset sorted from them (not recorded which). The CDR3 protein is CASSPDRHQPQHF. Here the CDR3 DNA reads TGTGCTAGCAGCCCAGACAGGCATCAGCCCCAGCATTTT.